A single sample is the source of the 27 T cell receptor beta chains below, sequenced in a study of OX40 agonist ivuxolimab in advanced cancers. Receptors were amplified or captured by the immunoSEQ multiplex PCR assay. Sourced from immuneACCESS, this table was stored by TCRdb with only in-frame sequences that have V and J called. A share of the clones is absent; for the studies checked, an unresolved V gene accounts for under half, and the remainder has no known explanation. The sample records approximately 35,000 clones, 80% to 85% of which are singletons. 20% to 25% of the sample is taken by the ten largest. This sample comprised CD4+ or CD8+ T cells sorted from blood, obtained in a trial of the OX40 agonist ivuxolimab. All receptors derive from an adult with an advanced solid tumor such as melanoma, head and neck, liver or kidney cancer.

Only one count was recorded for this clone. The chain links TRBV27 to TRBJ1-2; D might be TRBD1 (6 bases). Germline CDR1 and CDR2: MNHEY and SMNVEV (reference sequence). The CDR3 has 17 residues. V lost 5 bases, J lost 3 bases, and 22 bases lay in between. CDR3 sequence (DNA): TGTGCCAGCAGTCGCAAGGTGGGACCAGGGGTAGACTATGGCTACACCTTC. It encodes CASSRKVGPGVDYGYTF.

The chain employs TRBV5-4 and TRBJ2-7; TRBD2 matches at 15 bases. J gave up 3 bases and V 4 bases, and 2 bases lay outside the gene matches. This CDR3 has 15 residues. CDR1 is SGHNT and CDR2 is YYREEE in the germline V gene (reference sequence). This chain's CDR3 is CASSQGLAGGYEQYF. DNA of the CDR3: TGTGCCAGCAGCCAGGGACTAGCGGGGGGCTACGAGCAGTACTTC.

This chain joins TRBV7-9 and TRBJ2-1; D gene unclear. There are 13 residues in the CDR3. V lost 0 bases and J 8 bases, leaving 8 bases between the germline ends. CDR1 is SEHNR and CDR2 is FQNEAQ in the germline V gene (reference sequence). CDR3 residues: CASSLAGTHEQFF. Here the CDR3 DNA reads TGTGCCAGCAGCTTAGCGGGAACCCATGAGCAGTTCTTC.

The chain combines TRBV2 with TRBJ1-4; D unclear. CDR3 length: 12 amino acids. Trimming shortened V by 8 bases and J by 5 bases, and 9 bases separated the two germline ends. Germline lookup yields CDR1 SNHLY and CDR2 FYNNEI. The CDR3 loop is CASRRENEKLFF. The DNA of the CDR3 is TGTGCCAGCCGGAGGGAAAATGAAAAACTGTTTTTT. Full variable domain (remainder filled in from reference TRBV2 and TRBJ1-4): EPEVTQTPSHQVTQMGQEVILRCVPISNHLYFYWYRQILGQKVEFLVSFYNNEISEKSEIFDDQFSVERPDGSNFTLKIRSTKLEDSAMYFCASRRENEKLFFGSGTQLSVL.

The V and J genes are TRBV10-3 and TRBJ1-1, with TRBD1 matching 8 bases. This CDR3 region has 12 residues. CDR1 ENHRY and CDR2 SYGVKD come from the germline V gene. V gave up 6 bases and J gave up 7 bases; unmatched junction bases: 4. CDR3 sequence (DNA): TGTGCCATCAGCGAAGGGACAGGTGAAGCTTTCTTT. It encodes CAISEGTGEAFF.

This clone was seen just once. CDR3 nucleotides: TGTGCCAGTAGCGGGGTGCCAGGGGGGAAAGAGACCCAGTACTTC. Translating it yields CASSGVPGGKETQYF. V usage is TRBV19 and J usage is TRBJ2-5, with a weak D call TRBD1 (7 bases). V was shortened by 6 bases and J by 3 bases, with 17 bases between the two germline ends. The CDR3 consists of 15 residues. Germline values: CDR1 LNHDA, CDR2 SQIVND (reference sequence).

J is TRBJ2-3 and V is TRBV15; tentatively, D is TRBD2 (5 bases). V lost 3 bases, J lost 2 bases, and 12 bases lay in between. Germline lookup yields CDR1 LNHNV and CDR2 YYDKDF (reference sequence). The CDR3 consists of 15 residues. The CDR3 bases are TGTGCCACCAGCAGTGGGCGGGTTAACACAGATACGCAGTATTTT. Its translation is CATSSGRVNTDTQYF.

This chain links TRBV19 with TRBJ2-1; 8 nucleotides line up with TRBD1. V was clipped by 6 bases and J by 2 bases; unmatched bases: 9. Germline V lookup: CDR1 LNHDA, CDR2 SQIVND (reference sequence). CDR3 length: 16 amino acids. CDR3 in amino acids: CASSGIGTGTYNEQFF. The DNA of the CDR3 is TGTGCCAGTAGCGGGATCGGGACAGGTACCTACAATGAGCAGTTCTTC.

This chain connects TRBV28 to TRBJ2-1; D gene unclear. Trimming left V 6 bases short and J 6 bases short, with 18 bases between. CDR3 length equals 15 residues. The germline V gene encodes CDR1 MDHEN and CDR2 SYDVKM. This chain's CDR3 is CASRQTGPRGNEQFF. The CDR3 DNA reads TGTGCCAGCAGGCAAACCGGGCCCCGCGGCAATGAGCAGTTCTTC.

The chain uses TRBV10-2 and TRBJ2-6; D not resolved. V shed 5 bases and J shed 0 bases, with 11 bases lying between them. The CDR3 has 16 amino acids. Germline assignment: CDR1 WSHSY and CDR2 SAAADI. The chain's CDR3 is CASSLFVLSGANVLTF. The CDR3 DNA is TGCGCCAGCAGTCTATTCGTTCTCTCTGGGGCCAACGTCCTGACTTTC.

The gene calls are TRBV7-2 and TRBJ1-3; D gene unclear. Germline lookup yields CDR1 SGHTA and CDR2 FQGNSA. V shed 1 base and J shed 0 bases, with 10 bases lying between them. The CDR3 totals 16 residues. Here the CDR3 DNA reads TGTGCCAGCAGCTTAGAAATCACTGGCTCTGGAAACACCATATATTTT. Protein sequence: CASSLEITGSGNTIYF.

The V and J genes are TRBV7-9 and TRBJ1-2; D may be TRBD1 (5 bases). The length of the CDR3 is 14 residues. Germline CDR1 is SEHNR and CDR2 is FQNEAQ (reference sequence). V was pared by 3 bases and J by 3 bases, with 11 bases between. CDR3 protein: CASSFDLTDYGYTF. In DNA, the CDR3 is TGTGCCAGCAGCTTCGATTTGACAGACTATGGCTACACCTTC. Based on the CDR3 plus reference TRBV7-9 and TRBJ1-2, the full variable domain is DTGVSQNPRHKITKRGQNVTFRCDPISEHNRLYWYRQTLGQGPEFLTYFQNEAQLEKSRLLSDRFSAERPKGSFSTLEIQRTEQGDSAMYLCASSFDLTDYGYTFGSGTRLTVV.

V and J are TRBV6-5 and TRBJ1-1; 9 bases fit TRBD1. The CDR3 has 14 residues. J was trimmed by 1 base and V by 6 bases; bases with no gene match: 3. CDR1 and CDR2 (germline): MNHEY, SVGAGI. The CDR3 loop reads CASRDRGRNTEAFF. CDR3 nucleotides: TGTGCCAGCAGAGACAGGGGGAGGAACACTGAAGCTTTCTTT.

The chain recombines TRBV4-1 with TRBJ2-7; maybe TRBD1 (5 bases). Germline CDR1 is MGHRA and CDR2 is YSYEKL. This CDR3 is 16 amino acids long. Trimming took off 1 base at V and 0 bases at J, with 13 bases between the two ends. In DNA form, the CDR3 reads TGCGCCAGCAGCCAAGTCGCGCAGGGATCCTCCTACGAGCAGTACTTC. Translated, it gives CASSQVAQGSSYEQYF.

The V gene is TRBV10-3, the J gene TRBJ1-5; 7 bases match TRBD1. J was trimmed by 0 bases and V by 10 bases; bases with no gene match: 9. Germline assignment: CDR1 ENHRY and CDR2 SYGVKD. CDR3 length: 15 amino acids. In DNA form, the CDR3 reads TGTGCCACTGGACAGGAAAGATATAGCAATCAGCCCCAGCATTTT. This translates into CATGQERYSNQPQHF.

This chain joins TRBV27 and TRBJ1-2, with D maybe TRBD1 (6 bases). Germline V gene sequence: CDR1 MNHEY, CDR2 SMNVEV (reference sequence). V gave up 0 bases and J gave up 1 base, with 18 bases separating them. The CDR3 covers 18 residues. Here the CDR3 reads CASSLSVGAEGYNYGYTF. CDR3 in DNA: TGTGCCAGCAGTTTATCGGTGGGGGCAGAGGGATATAACTATGGCTACACCTTC.

V gene TRBV6-5 combines with J gene TRBJ2-7; 7 bases agree with TRBD1. The CDR3 length is 14 residues. V shed 4 bases and J 5 bases; nucleotides not matched to a gene: 8. Germline V gene data show CDR1 as MNHEY and CDR2 as SVGAGI. In DNA form, the CDR3 reads TGTGCCAGCAGTTCCCGGGACAGAAGCAACGAGCAGTACTTC. Its protein is CASSSRDRSNEQYF.

This rearrangement joins TRBV4-2 to TRBJ1-3, with D unresolved. The CDR3 runs 15 residues. Trimming stripped 0 bases from V and 0 bases from J, with 6 bases between. Germline V lookup: CDR1 LGHNA, CDR2 YNFKEQ. CDR3: CASSQDKSSGNTIYF. DNA of the CDR3: TGTGCCAGCAGCCAAGACAAGAGCTCTGGAAACACCATATATTTT.

This chain links TRBV6-6 with TRBJ2-1; 9 bases agree with TRBD2. This CDR3 is 14 amino acids long. V lost 7 bases, J lost 5 bases, and 6 bases stayed unmatched. Germline CDR1 and CDR2: MNHNY and SVGAGI (reference sequence). Here the CDR3 reads CASKRGLANNEQFF. The CDR3, as DNA: TGTGCCAGCAAAAGGGGACTAGCCAACAATGAGCAGTTCTTC.

This clone was observed a single time. The chain recombines TRBV19 with TRBJ2-5; tentatively, D is TRBD1 (8 bases). Germline assignment: CDR1 LNHDA and CDR2 SQIVND (reference sequence). The CDR3 has 15 amino acids. V was trimmed by 5 bases and J by 5 bases, leaving 18 bases between them. The chain's CDR3 is CASSVYGQGGETQYF. As DNA, the CDR3 is TGTGCCAGTAGTGTCTATGGACAGGGAGGGGAGACCCAGTACTTC.

The DNA of the CDR3 is TGTGCCAGCAGCAAAGGTACGGACAATGAGCAGTTCTTC. This codes for CASSKGTDNEQFF. The chain employs TRBV21-1 and TRBJ2-1; the table calls TRBD2, which could not be checked here. TRBV21-1 is listed as a pseudogene. The CDR3 length is 13 residues.

This chain links TRBV9 with TRBJ2-5; D gene uncertain. V lost 0 bases and J 1 base, leaving 13 bases between the germline ends. This CDR3 is built from 16 residues. Germline lookup yields CDR1 SGDLS and CDR2 YYNGEE. CDR3 nucleotide sequence: TGTGCCAGCAGCGTAGGAGACGCATCCAGCCAAGAGACCCAGTACTTC. This gives the protein CASSVGDASSQETQYF. Combining the CDR3 with reference TRBV9 and TRBJ2-5 gives the whole variable domain DSGVTQTPKHLITATGQRVTLRCSPRSGDLSVYWYQQSLDQGLQFLIQYYNGEERAKGNILERFSAQQFPDLHSELNLSSLELGDSALYFCASSVGDASSQETQYFGPGTRLLVL.

This sequence joins TRBV28 and TRBJ2-7; 7 nucleotides line up with TRBD1. Trimming took 6 bases from V and 0 from J; bases not matched to a gene: 11. Germline CDR1 and CDR2: MDHEN and SYDVKM. The CDR3 consists of 16 residues. The CDR3 nucleotides are TGTGCCAGCAGGCCCCAGGGGGTCCTACCCTCCTACGAGCAGTACTTC. This translates into CASRPQGVLPSYEQYF.

The rearrangement links TRBV18 to TRBJ2-2; D remains ambiguous. V shed 0 bases and J shed 7 bases, with 9 bases lying between them. The CDR3 totals 14 residues. CDR1 KGHSH and CDR2 LQKENI come from the germline V gene. In nucleotides, the CDR3 is TGTGCCAGCTCACCACCCGGAGAGATCGGGGAGCTGTTTTTT. Its translation is CASSPPGEIGELFF.

The chain is built from TRBV6-5 and TRBJ2-5; D may be TRBD1 (5 bases). V lost 6 bases and J 4 bases, leaving 15 bases between the germline ends. From germline, CDR1 is MNHEY and CDR2 SVGAGI. The CDR3 length is 14 residues. CDR3 nucleotide sequence: TGTGCCAGCAGACCCCAGGGTATCGGAGAGACCCAGTACTTC. This encodes CASRPQGIGETQYF.

In this sample, this clone turned up a few times. The V call is TRBV6-5, the J call TRBJ1-5, with D tentatively TRBD1 (5 bases). The CDR3 has 14 residues. Germline CDR1 MNHEY, CDR2 SVGAGI. Trimming took 5 bases from V and 5 from J, leaving 13 bases between them. The CDR3 DNA follows: TGTGCCAGCAGTCCGGGGGGTGAGTATCAGCCCCAGCATTTT. Amino acids: CASSPGGEYQPQHF.

The sample holds a few counts of this clone. The chain combines TRBV19 with TRBJ1-5; D may be TRBD1 (5 bases). Germline V lookup: CDR1 LNHDA, CDR2 SQIVND (reference sequence). CDR3 length: 14 amino acids. The CDR3 loop reads CAARSQGTNQPQHF. CDR3 coding DNA: TGTGCAGCCAGAAGTCAGGGAACCAATCAGCCCCAGCATTTT.